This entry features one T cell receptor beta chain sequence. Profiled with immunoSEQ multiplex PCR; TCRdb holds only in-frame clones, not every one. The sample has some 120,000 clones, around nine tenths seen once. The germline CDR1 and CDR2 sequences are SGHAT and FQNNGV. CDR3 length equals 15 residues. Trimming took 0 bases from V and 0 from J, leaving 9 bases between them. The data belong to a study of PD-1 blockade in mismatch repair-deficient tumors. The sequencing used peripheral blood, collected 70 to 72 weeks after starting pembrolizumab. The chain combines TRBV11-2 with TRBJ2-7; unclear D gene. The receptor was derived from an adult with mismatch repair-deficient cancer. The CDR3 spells CASSLEFSSSYEQYF. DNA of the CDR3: TGTGCCAGCAGCTTAGAGTTTTCGTCCTCCTACGAGCAGTACTTC.